The next 25 T cell receptor beta chains were all read from a single sample in a study of blood T cell repertoires in COVID-19. Assay used: immunoSEQ multiplex PCR; TCRdb lists only in-frame clones, some missing. The sample yields about 230,000 clones, 65% to 85% seen once. The specimen was peripheral blood. Receptors originate from a man over 45 with active or convalescent COVID-19.

A single count supports this clone. The V gene is TRBV5-1, the J gene TRBJ2-1, with D possibly matching TRBD1 (5 bases). The V gene lost 2 bases and the J gene lost 10 bases, with 13 bases spanning the gap. The CDR3 has 13 amino acids. Germline V lookup: CDR1 SGHRS, CDR2 YFSETQ. The CDR3 spells CASSFLRGYEQFF. The CDR3, as DNA: TGCGCCAGCAGCTTCCTAAGGGGATACGAGCAGTTCTTC.

The V call is TRBV21-1, the J call TRBJ1-1; the D segment call TRBD1 is taken from the table without a DNA check. TRBV21-1 is reported as a pseudogene. The CDR3 runs 14 residues. This CDR3 is CASSKAQVNTEAFF. In nucleotides, the CDR3 is TGTGCCAGCAGCAAAGCTCAGGTGAACACTGAAGCTTTCTTT.

CDR3 nucleotide sequence: TGTGCCAGCTCTCCCCTCCCCCCTGTGACAGATACGCAGTATTTT. Residues: CASSPLPPVTDTQYF. V and J are TRBV18 and TRBJ2-3; D ambiguous. The germline gives CDR1 KGHSH, CDR2 LQKENI. There are 15 residues in the CDR3. V lost 6 bases, J lost 3 bases, and 16 bases lay in between. Variable domain in full (rest from reference TRBV18 and TRBJ2-3): NAGVMQNPRHLVRRRGQEARLRCSPMKGHSHVYWYRQLPEEGLKFMVYLQKENIIDESGMPKERFSAEFPKEGPSILRIQQVVRGDSAAYFCASSPLPPVTDTQYFGPGTRLTVL.

The chain recombines TRBV6-5 with TRBJ1-2; D is unresolved. The CDR3 length is 13 residues. Germline CDR1 is MNHEY and CDR2 is SVGAGI. Deletions cut 2 bases from V and 2 bases from J, with 6 bases between. The CDR3 DNA reads TGTGCCAGCAGTTACGGGCAGAACTATGGCTACACCTTC. Translated: CASSYGQNYGYTF.

This chain joins TRBV11-2 and TRBJ1-1; D is undetermined. Germline lookup yields CDR1 SGHAT and CDR2 FQNNGV. The CDR3 length is 15 residues. V was pared by 5 bases and J by 0 bases, with 13 bases between. CDR3 DNA: TGTGCCAGCAGCCCCCGGGAAACGGTGAACACTGAAGCTTTCTTT. Translated: CASSPRETVNTEAFF.

The chain recombines TRBV19 with TRBJ2-1; 7 bases fit TRBD1. The CDR3 extends over 15 amino acids. Germline V gene sequence: CDR1 LNHDA, CDR2 SQIVND (reference sequence). J was trimmed by 2 bases and V by 3 bases; bases with no gene match: 4. The CDR3 loop is CASSIRDRTYNEQFF. In DNA form, the CDR3 reads TGTGCCAGTAGTATTCGGGACAGAACCTACAATGAGCAGTTCTTC. The variable domain in full, completed from reference TRBV19 and TRBJ2-1, reads DGGITQSPKYLFRKEGQNVTLSCEQNLNHDAMYWYRQDPGQGLRLIYYSQIVNDFQKGDIAEGYSVSREKKESFPLTVTSAQKNPTAFYLCASSIRDRTYNEQFFGPGTRLTVL.

The genes are TRBV5-1 and TRBJ1-2, with D uncertain. The V and J ends lost 4 bases and 3 bases respectively, with 4 bases between them. The CDR3 is made up of 11 amino acids. Germline loops: CDR1 SGHRS, CDR2 YFSETQ. DNA of the CDR3: TGCGCCAGCAGCGCGGACTATGGCTACACCTTC. Amino acid sequence: CASSADYGYTF. The full variable domain, completed using reference TRBV5-1 and TRBJ1-2, is KAGVTQTPRYLIKTRGQQVTLSCSPISGHRSVSWYQQTPGQGLQFLFEYFSETQRNKGNFPGRFSGRQFSNSRSEMNVSTLELGDSALYLCASSADYGYTFGSGTRLTVV.

The chain is built from TRBV7-3 and TRBJ1-6; TRBD1 is a possible D gene (6 bases). CDR1 and CDR2 (germline): SGHTA, FQGTGA. The CDR3 has 13 amino acids. V lost 4 bases to trimming and J lost 7 bases, with 8 bases between them. Here the CDR3 reads CASSWTENSPLHF. The CDR3 nucleotides are TGTGCCAGCAGCTGGACAGAAAATTCACCCCTCCACTTT. Full variable domain (remainder filled in from reference TRBV7-3 and TRBJ1-6): GAGVSQTPSNKVTEKGKYVELRCDPISGHTALYWYRQSLGQGPEFLIYFQGTGAADDSGLPNDRFFAVRPEGSVSTLKIQRTERGDSAVYLCASSWTENSPLHFGNGTRLTVT.

The chain carries TRBV20-1 and TRBJ2-3, with 7 bases lining up with TRBD2. CDR3 length: 11 amino acids. The germline CDR1 and CDR2 sequences are DFQATT and SNEGSKA (reference sequence). After removal of 3 bases from V and 6 bases from J, the junction contained 0 bases not matched to a gene. CDR3 residues: CSARGGDTQYF. CDR3 DNA sequence: TGCAGTGCTAGGGGAGGGGATACGCAGTATTTT.

This chain uses TRBV27 with TRBJ1-6, with TRBD1 matching over 7 bases. Looked up from germline, CDR1 is MNHEY and CDR2 is SMNVEV (reference sequence). Trimming cost V 2 bases and J 10 bases; bases outside gene matches: 2. This CDR3 contains 13 residues. The CDR3 spells CASSLRGRSPLHF. The CDR3 region has the DNA TGTGCCAGCAGTTTAAGGGGGCGGTCACCCCTCCACTTT.

This clone was detected only once. The chain combines TRBV19 with TRBJ1-2; D uncertain. Trimming shortened V by 3 bases and J by 4 bases, and 6 bases separated the two germline ends. Germline V gene lookup returns CDR1 LNHDA and CDR2 SQIVND (reference sequence). The CDR3 consists of 12 residues. Here the CDR3 reads CASSIDTYGYTF. CDR3 DNA: TGTGCCAGTAGTATTGACACCTATGGCTACACCTTC.

The chain couples TRBV10-3 to TRBJ2-2; 14 bases are shared with TRBD2. The CDR3 has 17 residues. Germline CDR1 is ENHRY and CDR2 is SYGVKD. The J segment lost 0 bases and the V segment lost 10 bases, leaving 7 bases of the junction unmatched. CDR3: CATIGLAGGPNTGELFF. For the CDR3, the DNA is TGTGCCACAATCGGACTAGCGGGGGGTCCGAACACCGGGGAGCTGTTTTTT.

This sequence joins TRBV19 and TRBJ1-1; D is unclear. V was cut by 1 base and J by 2 bases, with 8 bases left in between. Germline assignment: CDR1 LNHDA and CDR2 SQIVND (reference sequence). CDR3 length equals 14 residues. CDR3 DNA: TGTGCCAGTAGTATAGGGCGGGCAAACACTGAAGCTTTCTTT. Its protein is CASSIGRANTEAFF.

The V call is TRBV7-9, the J call TRBJ1-1; D unresolved. The V gene lost 8 bases and the J gene lost 0 bases, with 7 bases spanning the gap. This CDR3 has 12 amino acids. Germline V gene data show CDR1 as SEHNR and CDR2 as FQNEAQ (reference sequence). The DNA of the CDR3 is TGTGCCAGCCACCAGATGAACACTGAAGCTTTCTTT. Encoded protein: CASHQMNTEAFF.

The chain employs TRBV7-9 and TRBJ2-7; the match to TRBD1 covers 7 bases. This CDR3 region has 16 residues. With V trimmed by 2 bases and J by 4 bases, 11 bases remained unmatched. Germline values: CDR1 SEHNR, CDR2 FQNEAQ (reference sequence). CDR3: CASSLTRTGGRYEQYF. CDR3 nucleotide sequence: TGTGCCAGCAGCTTAACCCGGACAGGCGGAAGGTACGAGCAGTACTTC.

To note about this clone: The junction and the germline gene differ at one end; a read error may be behind it. The chain employs TRBV5-6 and TRBJ1-1, with D perhaps TRBD1 (6 bases). This CDR3 contains 17 residues. The germline CDR1 and CDR2 sequences are SGHDT and YYEEEE. The CDR3 DNA sequence: TGTGCCAGCAGCTTGGGTCATACCGCCACAGGGAACGCTGAAGCTTTCTTT. This translates into CASSLGHTATGNAEAFF.

This rearrangement joins TRBV9 to TRBJ1-1; 7 bases agree with TRBD1. CDR1 is SGDLS, CDR2 YYNGEE, per germline. The trim removed 5 bases at V and 1 base at J, leaving 5 bases unmatched. The CDR3 has 14 residues. CDR3 residues: CASSGDSWNTEAFF. CDR3 coding DNA: TGTGCCAGCAGTGGGGACAGCTGGAACACTGAAGCTTTCTTT.

This clone appeared a few times. This sequence joins TRBV6-5 and TRBJ2-7; maybe TRBD1 (6 bases). V was clipped by 5 bases and J by 4 bases, with 15 bases between them. The CDR3 is 14 residues long. Germline values: CDR1 MNHEY, CDR2 SVGAGI. DNA for the CDR3: TGTGCCAGCAGTCGAAGTAGACAGGTTTACGAGCAGTACTTC. This translates into CASSRSRQVYEQYF.

The chain joins TRBV5-1 to TRBJ2-5; D uncertain. The CDR3 totals 14 residues. Germline CDR1 is SGHRS and CDR2 is YFSETQ. V was trimmed by 1 base and J by 1 base, leaving 8 bases between them. The CDR3: CASSLPTPQETQYF. The CDR3 coding sequence is TGCGCCAGCAGCTTGCCTACGCCCCAAGAGACCCAGTACTTC.

This rearrangement joins TRBV29-1 to TRBJ2-5, with 7 positions matching TRBD1. The V gene end was trimmed by 0 bases and the J gene end by 2 bases; junction bases not matched to a gene: 15. This CDR3 is 18 amino acids long. Germline V gene lookup returns CDR1 SQVTM and CDR2 ANQGSEA. The CDR3 loop is CSVEETPKQGSLQETQYF. The CDR3 DNA is TGCAGCGTTGAAGAGACCCCCAAACAGGGGAGTCTACAAGAGACCCAGTACTTC.

The chain carries TRBV3-1 (or the pseudogene TRBV3-2) and TRBJ2-5; 7 bases line up with TRBD1. Per germline, CDR1 LGHDT and CDR2 YNNKEL (reference sequence). The CDR3 consists of 13 residues. V was pared by 8 bases and J by 5 bases, with 8 bases of the junction left unmatched. The CDR3 region has the DNA TGTGCCAGCGGCGACAGGGATCGGGAGACCCAGTACTTC. Residues: CASGDRDRETQYF.

The V call is TRBV27, the J call TRBJ1-2; 7 bases are shared with TRBD1. The CDR3 length is 13 residues. Germline V gives CDR1 MNHEY, CDR2 SMNVEV (reference sequence). The V and J ends lost 5 bases and 8 bases, in that order; junction bases with no gene match: 8. The CDR3 coding sequence is TGTGCCAGCAGTCCGCCGACAGGGTTCGGCTACACCTTC. Translated, it gives CASSPPTGFGYTF.

This sequence joins TRBV11-3 and TRBJ2-7; 7 positions match TRBD1. Germline CDR1 is SGHNT and CDR2 is YENEEA. CDR3 length: 14 residues. J lost 2 bases, V lost 5 bases, and 6 bases had no gene match. For the CDR3, the DNA is TGTGCCAGCAGCCCCCGTCAGGGGGCCTACGAGCAGTACTTC. It specifies CASSPRQGAYEQYF.

The chain employs TRBV5-8 and TRBJ1-4; possibly TRBD1 for D (6 bases). Germline CDR1 is SGHTS and CDR2 is YDEGEE. CDR3 length: 17 residues. Trimming pared 0 bases from V and 0 bases from J, leaving 12 bases between. CDR3 nucleotides: TGTGCCAGCAGCTTGGGGGCAGGGGAGCCAACTAATGAAAAACTGTTTTTT. Encoded protein: CASSLGAGEPTNEKLFF.

The rearrangement uses TRBV3-1 (or the pseudogene TRBV3-2) and TRBJ1-2; maybe TRBD1 (5 bases). Germline V CDR1 and CDR2: LGHDT, YNNKEL (reference sequence). The V end lost 0 bases, the J end lost 7 bases, and 9 bases lay between the germline ends. This CDR3 has 13 residues. The CDR3 nucleotides are TGTGCCAGCAGCCAAGATTCGGGGGGTGGCTACACCTTC. Amino acid sequence: CASSQDSGGGYTF.